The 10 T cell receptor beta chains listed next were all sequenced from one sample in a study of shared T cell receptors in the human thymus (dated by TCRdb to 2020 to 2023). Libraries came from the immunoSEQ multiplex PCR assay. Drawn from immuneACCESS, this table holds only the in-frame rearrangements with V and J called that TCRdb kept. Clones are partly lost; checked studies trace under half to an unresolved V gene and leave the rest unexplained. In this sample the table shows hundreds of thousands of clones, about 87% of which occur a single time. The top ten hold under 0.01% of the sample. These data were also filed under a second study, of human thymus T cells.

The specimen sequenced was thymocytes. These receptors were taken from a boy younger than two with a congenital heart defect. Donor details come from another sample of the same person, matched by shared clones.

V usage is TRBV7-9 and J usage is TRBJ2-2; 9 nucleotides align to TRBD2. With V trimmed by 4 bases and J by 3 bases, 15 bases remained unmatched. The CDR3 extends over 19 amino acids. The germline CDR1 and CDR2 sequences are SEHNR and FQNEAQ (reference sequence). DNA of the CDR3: TGTGCCAGCAGCTCCGGAAGCGGGAGGAGTTTTACGGACACCGGGGAGCTGTTTTTT. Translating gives CASSSGSGRSFTDTGELFF.

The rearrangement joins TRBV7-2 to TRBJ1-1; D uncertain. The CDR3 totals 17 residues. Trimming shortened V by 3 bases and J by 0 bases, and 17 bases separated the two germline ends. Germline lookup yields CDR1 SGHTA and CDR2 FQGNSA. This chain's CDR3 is CASSFRWAPFLNTEAFF. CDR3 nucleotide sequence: TGTGCCAGCAGCTTTAGATGGGCCCCCTTTTTGAACACTGAAGCTTTCTTT.

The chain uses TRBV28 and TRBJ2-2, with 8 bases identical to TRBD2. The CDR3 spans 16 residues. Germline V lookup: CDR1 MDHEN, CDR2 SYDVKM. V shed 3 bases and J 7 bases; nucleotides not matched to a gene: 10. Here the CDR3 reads CASSFGTGRAVGELFF. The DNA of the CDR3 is TGTGCCAGCAGTTTCGGAACCGGGAGGGCCGTCGGGGAGCTGTTTTTT.

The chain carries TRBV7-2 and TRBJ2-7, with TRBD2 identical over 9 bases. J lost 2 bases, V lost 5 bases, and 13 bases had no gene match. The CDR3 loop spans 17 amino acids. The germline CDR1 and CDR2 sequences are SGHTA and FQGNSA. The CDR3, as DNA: TGTGCCAGCAGCCTCGGGGGGCGGGAGGGCCCCACCTACGAGCAGTACTTC. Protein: CASSLGGREGPTYEQYF.

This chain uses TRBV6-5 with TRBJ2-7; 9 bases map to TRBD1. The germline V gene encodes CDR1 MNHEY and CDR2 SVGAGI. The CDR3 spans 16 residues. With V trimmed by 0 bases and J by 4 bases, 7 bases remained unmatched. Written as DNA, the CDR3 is TGTGCCAGCAGTTACTCTATGGGACAGGGATCTTACGAGCAGTACTTC. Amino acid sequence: CASSYSMGQGSYEQYF.

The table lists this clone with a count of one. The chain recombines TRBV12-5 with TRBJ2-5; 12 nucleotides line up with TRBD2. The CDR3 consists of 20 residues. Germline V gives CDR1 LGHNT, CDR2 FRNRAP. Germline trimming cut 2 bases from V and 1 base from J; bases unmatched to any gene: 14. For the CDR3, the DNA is TGTGCTAGTGGTTTGAAGACCCTCCCCGGACTAGCGGGGATCCAAGAGACCCAGTACTTC. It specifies CASGLKTLPGLAGIQETQYF.

The DNA for the CDR3 is TGTGCCAGCAGTGAAATGGTTAGCGGGGGGTCCTACGAGCAGTACTTC. It is translated as CASSEMVSGGSYEQYF. This chain uses TRBV2 with TRBJ2-7, with TRBD2 matching over 10 bases. Germline V gene data show CDR1 as SNHLY and CDR2 as FYNNEI. Unmatched junction bases numbered 5, after V lost 2 bases and J lost 1 base. The CDR3 covers 16 residues. The full variable domain, completed using reference TRBV2 and TRBJ2-7, is EPEVTQTPSHQVTQMGQEVILRCVPISNHLYFYWYRQILGQKVEFLVSFYNNEISEKSEIFDDQFSVERPDGSNFTLKIRSTKLEDSAMYFCASSEMVSGGSYEQYFGPGTRLTVT.

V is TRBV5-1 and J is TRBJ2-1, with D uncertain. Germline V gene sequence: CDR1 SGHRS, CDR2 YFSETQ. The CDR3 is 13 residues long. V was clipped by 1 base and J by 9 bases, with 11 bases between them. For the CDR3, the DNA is TGCGCCAGCAGCTTGTTCGTCGGGTTTGAGCAGTTCTTC. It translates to CASSLFVGFEQFF. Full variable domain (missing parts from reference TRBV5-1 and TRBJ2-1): KAGVTQTPRYLIKTRGQQVTLSCSPISGHRSVSWYQQTPGQGLQFLFEYFSETQRNKGNFPGRFSGRQFSNSRSEMNVSTLELGDSALYLCASSLFVGFEQFFGPGTRLTVL.

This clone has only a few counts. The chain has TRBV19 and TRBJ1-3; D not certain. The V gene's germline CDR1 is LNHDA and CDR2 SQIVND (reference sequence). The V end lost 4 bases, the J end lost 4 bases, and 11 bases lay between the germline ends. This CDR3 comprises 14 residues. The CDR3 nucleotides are TGTGCCAGTAGTAAGCGGACGTTCGGAAACACCATATATTTT. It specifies CASSKRTFGNTIYF.

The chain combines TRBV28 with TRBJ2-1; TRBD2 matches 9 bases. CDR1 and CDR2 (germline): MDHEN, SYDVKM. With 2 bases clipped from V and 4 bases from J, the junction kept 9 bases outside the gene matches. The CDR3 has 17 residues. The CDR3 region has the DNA TGTGCCAGCAGTTTAGAGCTAGCGGGGAAACCATACAATGAGCAGTTCTTC. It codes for CASSLELAGKPYNEQFF.